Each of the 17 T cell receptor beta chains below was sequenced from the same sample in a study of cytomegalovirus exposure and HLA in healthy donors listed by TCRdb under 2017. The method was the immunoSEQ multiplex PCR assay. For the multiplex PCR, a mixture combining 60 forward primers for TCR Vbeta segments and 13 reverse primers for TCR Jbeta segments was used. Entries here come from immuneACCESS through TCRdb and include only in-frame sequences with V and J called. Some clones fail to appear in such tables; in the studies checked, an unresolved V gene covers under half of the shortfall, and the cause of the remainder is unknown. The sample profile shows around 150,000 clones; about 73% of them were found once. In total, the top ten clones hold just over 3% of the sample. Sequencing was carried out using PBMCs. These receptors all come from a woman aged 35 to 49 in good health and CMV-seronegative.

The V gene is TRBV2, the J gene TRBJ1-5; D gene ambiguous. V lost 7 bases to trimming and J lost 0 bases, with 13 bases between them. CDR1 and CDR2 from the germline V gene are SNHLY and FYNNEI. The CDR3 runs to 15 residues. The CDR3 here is CASKLEGYSNQPQHF. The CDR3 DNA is TGTGCCAGCAAATTGGAGGGATATAGCAATCAGCCCCAGCATTTT.

For the CDR3, the DNA is TGTGCCAGCAGCTTTGAGGGGGCCGTAGACACCGGGGAGCTGTTTTTT. It encodes CASSFEGAVDTGELFF. The chain uses TRBV5-8 and TRBJ2-2; 7 nucleotides align to TRBD1. The length of the CDR3 is 16 residues. After removal of 2 bases from V and 3 bases from J, the junction contained 7 bases not matched to a gene. CDR1 and CDR2 from the germline V gene are SGHTS and YDEGEE. Combining the CDR3 with reference TRBV5-8 and TRBJ2-2 gives the whole variable domain EAGVTQSPTHLIKTRGQQATLRCSPISGHTSVYWYQQALGLGLQFLLWYDEGEERNRGNFPPRFSGRQFPNYSSELNVNALELEDSALYLCASSFEGAVDTGELFFGEGSRLTVL.

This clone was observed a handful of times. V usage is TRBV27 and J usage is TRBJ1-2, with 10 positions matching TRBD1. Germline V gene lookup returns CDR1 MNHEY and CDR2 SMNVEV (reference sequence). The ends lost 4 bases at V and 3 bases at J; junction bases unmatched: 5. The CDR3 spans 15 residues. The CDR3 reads CASSWDRGGYYGYTF. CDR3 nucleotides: TGTGCCAGCAGTTGGGACAGGGGAGGTTACTATGGCTACACCTTC.

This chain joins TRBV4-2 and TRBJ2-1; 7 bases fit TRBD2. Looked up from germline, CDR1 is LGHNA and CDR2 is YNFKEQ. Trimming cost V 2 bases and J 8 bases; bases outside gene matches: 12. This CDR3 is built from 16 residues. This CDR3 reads CASSQTNPGGSHEQFF. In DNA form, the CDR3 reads TGTGCCAGCAGCCAAACCAACCCCGGGGGGAGTCATGAGCAGTTCTTC.

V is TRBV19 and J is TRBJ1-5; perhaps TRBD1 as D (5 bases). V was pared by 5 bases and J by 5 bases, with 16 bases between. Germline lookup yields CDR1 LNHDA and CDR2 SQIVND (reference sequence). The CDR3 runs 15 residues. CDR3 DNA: TGTGCCAGTAGTGGGGGTTCTGGGGGGGATCAGCCCCAGCATTTT. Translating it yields CASSGGSGGDQPQHF. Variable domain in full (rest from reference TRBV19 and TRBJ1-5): DGGITQSPKYLFRKEGQNVTLSCEQNLNHDAMYWYRQDPGQGLRLIYYSQIVNDFQKGDIAEGYSVSREKKESFPLTVTSAQKNPTAFYLCASSGGSGGDQPQHFGDGTRLSIL.

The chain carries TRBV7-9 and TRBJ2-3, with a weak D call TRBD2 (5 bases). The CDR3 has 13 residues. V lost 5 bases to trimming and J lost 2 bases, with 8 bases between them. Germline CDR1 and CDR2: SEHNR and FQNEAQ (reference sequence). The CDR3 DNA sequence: TGTGCCAGCAGCCGGGATACCACAGATACGCAGTATTTT. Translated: CASSRDTTDTQYF.

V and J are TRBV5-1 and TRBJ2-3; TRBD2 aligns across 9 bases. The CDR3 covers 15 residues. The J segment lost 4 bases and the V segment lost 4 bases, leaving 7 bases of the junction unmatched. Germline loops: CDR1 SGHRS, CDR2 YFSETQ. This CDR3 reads CASSPRGGAADTQYF. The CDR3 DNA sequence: TGCGCCAGCAGCCCGCGGGGGGGCGCGGCAGATACGCAGTATTTT. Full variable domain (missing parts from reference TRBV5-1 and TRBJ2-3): KAGVTQTPRYLIKTRGQQVTLSCSPISGHRSVSWYQQTPGQGLQFLFEYFSETQRNKGNFPGRFSGRQFSNSRSEMNVSTLELGDSALYLCASSPRGGAADTQYFGPGTRLTVL.

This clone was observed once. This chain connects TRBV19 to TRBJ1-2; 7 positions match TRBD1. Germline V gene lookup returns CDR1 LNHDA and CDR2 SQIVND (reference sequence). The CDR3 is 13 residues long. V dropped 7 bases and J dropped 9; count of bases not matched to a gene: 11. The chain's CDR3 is CASTVGPRGSYTF. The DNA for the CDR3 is TGTGCCAGTACCGTAGGGCCCAGGGGGAGCTACACCTTC.

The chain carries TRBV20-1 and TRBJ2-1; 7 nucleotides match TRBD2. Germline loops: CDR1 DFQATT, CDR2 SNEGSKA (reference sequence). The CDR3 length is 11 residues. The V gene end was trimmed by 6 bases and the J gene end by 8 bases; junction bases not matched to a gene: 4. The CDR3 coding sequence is TGCAGTGCCCCCCGGGGGGATGAGCAGTTCTTC. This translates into CSAPRGDEQFF.

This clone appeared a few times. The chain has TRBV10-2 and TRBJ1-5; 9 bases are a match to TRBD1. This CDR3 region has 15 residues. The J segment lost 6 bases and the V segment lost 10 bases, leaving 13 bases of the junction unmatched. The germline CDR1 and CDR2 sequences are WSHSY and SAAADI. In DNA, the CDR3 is TGCGCCACTAAGGCGGCCGGGACAGGGATTCAGCCCCAGCATTTT. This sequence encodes CATKAAGTGIQPQHF.

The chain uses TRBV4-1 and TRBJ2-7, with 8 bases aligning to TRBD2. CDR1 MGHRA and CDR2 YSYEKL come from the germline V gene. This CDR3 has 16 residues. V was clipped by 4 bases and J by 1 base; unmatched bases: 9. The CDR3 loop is CASSRPMGGGSYEQYF. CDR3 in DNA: TGCGCCAGCAGCCGGCCCATGGGCGGGGGGTCCTACGAGCAGTACTTC.

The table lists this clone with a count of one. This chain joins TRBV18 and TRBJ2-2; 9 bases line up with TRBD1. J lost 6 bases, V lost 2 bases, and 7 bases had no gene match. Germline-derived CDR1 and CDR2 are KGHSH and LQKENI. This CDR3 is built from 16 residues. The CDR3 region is CASSPTRTGDPGELFF. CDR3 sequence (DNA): TGTGCCAGCTCACCAACTCGGACAGGGGATCCCGGGGAGCTGTTTTTT.

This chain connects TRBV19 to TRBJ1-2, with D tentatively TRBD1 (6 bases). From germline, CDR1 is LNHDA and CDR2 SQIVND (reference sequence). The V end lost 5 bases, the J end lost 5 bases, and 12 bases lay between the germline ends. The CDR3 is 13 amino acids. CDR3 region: CASSLGTGYGYTF. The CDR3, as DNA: TGTGCCAGTAGTCTCGGAACAGGGTATGGCTACACCTTC. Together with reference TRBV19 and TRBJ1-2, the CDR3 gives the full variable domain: DGGITQSPKYLFRKEGQNVTLSCEQNLNHDAMYWYRQDPGQGLRLIYYSQIVNDFQKGDIAEGYSVSREKKESFPLTVTSAQKNPTAFYLCASSLGTGYGYTFGSGTRLTVV.

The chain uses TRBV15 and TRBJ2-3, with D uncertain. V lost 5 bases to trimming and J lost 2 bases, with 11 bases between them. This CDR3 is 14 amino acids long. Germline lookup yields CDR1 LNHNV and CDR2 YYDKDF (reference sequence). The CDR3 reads CATSPNEPTDTQYF. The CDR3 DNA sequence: TGTGCCACCAGCCCTAATGAGCCCACAGATACGCAGTATTTT.

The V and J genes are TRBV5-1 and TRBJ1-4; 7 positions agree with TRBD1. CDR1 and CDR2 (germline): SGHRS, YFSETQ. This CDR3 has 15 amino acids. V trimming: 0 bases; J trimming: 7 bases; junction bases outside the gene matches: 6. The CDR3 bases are TGCGCCAGCAGCTTGGCCCGACAGGGAAGTGAAAAACTGTTTTTT. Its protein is CASSLARQGSEKLFF.

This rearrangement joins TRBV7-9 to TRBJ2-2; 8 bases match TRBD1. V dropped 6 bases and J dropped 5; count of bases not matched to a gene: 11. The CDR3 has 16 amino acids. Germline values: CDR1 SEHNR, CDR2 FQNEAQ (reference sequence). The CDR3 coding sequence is TGTGCCAGCAGTTCAAGCGGTACAGGGGGGACCGGGGAGCTGTTTTTT. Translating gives CASSSSGTGGTGELFF.

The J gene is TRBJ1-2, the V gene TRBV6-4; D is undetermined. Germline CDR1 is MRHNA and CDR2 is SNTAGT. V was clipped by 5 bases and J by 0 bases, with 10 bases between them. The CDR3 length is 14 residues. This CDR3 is CASSRALANYGYTF. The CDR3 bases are TGTGCCAGCAGTCGTGCCTTAGCTAACTATGGCTACACCTTC.